The 19 T cell receptor beta chains below were found in one sample sequenced in a study of OX40 agonist ivuxolimab in advanced cancers. The method was immunoSEQ multiplex PCR; TCRdb's version includes in-frame clones alone and lacks a portion of them. This table holds approximately 45,000 clones, approximately 83% found once. Source: CD4+ or CD8+ T cells sorted from blood, taken in a trial of the OX40 agonist ivuxolimab. Receptors were obtained from an adult with an advanced solid tumor such as melanoma, head and neck, liver or kidney cancer.

The chain uses TRBV7-9 and TRBJ2-2; maybe TRBD1 (5 bases). The CDR3 is 16 residues long. Germline CDR1 is SEHNR and CDR2 is FQNEAQ (reference sequence). Trimming stripped 2 bases from V and 0 bases from J, with 10 bases between. The CDR3 nucleotides are TGTGCCAGCAGCTTAAGAGCCAGGGCGAACACCGGGGAGCTGTTTTTT. Encoded protein: CASSLRARANTGELFF.

This chain joins TRBV27 and TRBJ2-7, with 8 bases aligning to TRBD1. Unmatched junction bases numbered 3, after V lost 0 bases and J lost 2 bases. The CDR3 has 15 amino acids. Germline CDR1 reads MNHEY; CDR2 reads SMNVEV (reference sequence). CDR3 bases: TGTGCCAGCAGTTTATCCGGACAGGGCCCCTACGAGCAGTACGTC. Protein product: CASSLSGQGPYEQYV.

The table lists this clone with a few counts. The genes are TRBV5-5 and TRBJ2-7, with D hard to call. The length of the CDR3 is 11 residues. Germline V lookup: CDR1 SGHKS, CDR2 YYEKEE (reference sequence). Between the trimmed V and J ends, which lost 0 bases and 6 bases, there was a span of 4 bases. CDR3 nucleotides: TGTGCCAGCAGCTTGGGGCCCGAGCAGTACGTC. Translating gives CASSLGPEQYV.

The chain couples TRBV14 to TRBJ2-4, with 7 bases lining up with TRBD2. The CDR3 consists of 18 residues. Trimming cost V 2 bases and J 6 bases; bases outside gene matches: 16. Looked up from germline, CDR1 is SGHDN and CDR2 is FVKESK. Here the CDR3 reads CASSQSPRERDLINIQYF. The CDR3 DNA sequence: TGTGCCAGCAGCCAATCACCGCGGGAGAGGGACCTAATAAACATTCAGTACTTC. Full variable domain (outside the CDR3, taken from reference TRBV14 and TRBJ2-4): EAGVTQFPSHSVIEKGQTVTLRCDPISGHDNLYWYRRVMGKEIKFLLHFVKESKQDESGMPNNRFLAERTGGTYSTLKVQPAELEDSGVYFCASSQSPRERDLINIQYFGAGTRLSVL.

This chain joins TRBV5-1 and TRBJ2-5; the match to TRBD2 covers 9 bases. The J call could be wrong; TRBJ2-7 is a better fit for the DNA end. The CDR3 spans 12 residues. Germline V gene sequence: CDR1 SGHRS, CDR2 YFSETQ. CDR3 DNA: TGCGCCAGCGGGGCTAGCGGGAACGAGCAGTACTTC. Translation: CASGASGNEQYF.

The chain links TRBV7-8 to TRBJ2-3; D gene unclear. Deletions cut 2 bases from V and 4 bases from J, with 7 bases between. This CDR3 has 13 residues. Germline loops: CDR1 SGHVS, CDR2 FQNEAQ. The CDR3 coding sequence is TGTGCCAGCAGCTTAAGAGGTGCAGATACGCAGTATTTT. Its translation is CASSLRGADTQYF.

This chain connects TRBV27 to TRBJ1-1, with no clear D. CDR3 length: 13 amino acids. Germline CDR1 MNHEY, CDR2 SMNVEV (reference sequence). Trimming cost V 10 bases and J 0 bases, with 12 bases left between them. CDR3 nucleotides: TGTGCCACCAGGTCCCATGTGAACACTGAAGCTTTCTTT. It is translated as CATRSHVNTEAFF.

The chain has TRBV19 and TRBJ2-3; TRBD2 agrees at 12 bases. Per germline, CDR1 LNHDA and CDR2 SQIVND (reference sequence). J gave up 4 bases and V 6 bases, and 5 bases lay outside the gene matches. This CDR3 spans 15 amino acids. CDR3 nucleotide sequence: TGTGCCAGTAGCCTAGCGGGAGGGTGGGCAGATACGCAGTATTTT. Translation: CASSLAGGWADTQYF.

This chain joins TRBV4-1 and TRBJ2-5; 7 bases fit TRBD1. V lost 1 base and J lost 3; bases outside the gene matches: 8. The CDR3 runs to 16 residues. Germline loops: CDR1 MGHRA, CDR2 YSYEKL. CDR3 region: CASSQVGRGRKETQYF. CDR3 bases: TGCGCCAGCAGCCAAGTAGGCAGGGGGAGAAAAGAGACCCAGTACTTC.

The rearrangement links TRBV23-1 to TRBJ2-7; TRBD1 or TRBD2 may be the D gene (5 bases each). TRBV23-1 is annotated as an ORF whose role is uncertain. V dropped 0 bases and J dropped 4 bases, with 10 bases sitting between them. The CDR3 extends over 14 amino acids. In DNA, the CDR3 is TGCGCCAGCAGTCAATCGGTCAGGGAGTACGAGCAGTACGTC. It yields the protein CASSQSVREYEQYV.

CDR3 sequence reads: CASRYRGYTGELFF. In DNA, the CDR3 is TGTGCCAGCCGATACAGGGGTTACACCGGGGAGCTGTTTTTT. The chain employs TRBV28 and TRBJ2-2, with 7 nucleotides matching TRBD1. V was pared by 8 bases and J by 3 bases, with 6 bases of the junction left unmatched. The CDR3 has 14 residues. CDR1 is MDHEN, CDR2 SYDVKM, per germline.

This chain uses TRBV13 with TRBJ2-6; D might be TRBD1 (5 bases). Deletions cut 6 bases from V and 4 bases from J, with 13 bases between. Germline loops: CDR1 PRHDT, CDR2 FYEKMQ (reference sequence). CDR3 length equals 15 residues. The CDR3 region is CASRGQEPGANVLTF. CDR3 in DNA: TGTGCCAGCAGGGGGCAGGAACCAGGGGCCAACGTCCTGACTTTC.

The gene calls are TRBV28 and TRBJ2-2, with D hard to call. This CDR3 contains 14 residues. Germline loops: CDR1 MDHEN, CDR2 SYDVKM. With 3 bases removed from V and 0 bases from J, the gap between germline ends came to 5 bases. The chain's CDR3 is CASSLTANTGELFF. The CDR3 DNA is TGTGCCAGCAGTTTGACCGCGAACACCGGGGAGCTGTTTTTT. Full variable domain (rest looked up from reference TRBV28 and TRBJ2-2): DVKVTQSSRYLVKRTGEKVFLECVQDMDHENMFWYRQDPGLGLRLIYFSYDVKMKEKGDIPEGYSVSREKKERFSLILESASTNQTSMYLCASSLTANTGELFFGEGSRLTVL.

This sequence joins TRBV10-1 and TRBJ2-5; 7 bases match TRBD1. The J segment lost 6 bases and the V segment lost 4 bases, leaving 5 bases of the junction unmatched. The CDR3 runs 13 residues. Germline lookup yields CDR1 WNHNN and CDR2 SYGVQD (reference sequence). This CDR3 is CASSGQGEKTQYF. CDR3 sequence (DNA): TGCGCCAGCAGTGGACAGGGCGAGAAGACCCAGTACTTC.

This clone occurred a few times. The rearrangement joins TRBV19 to TRBJ2-2; 8 nucleotides align to TRBD1. The V gene end was trimmed by 9 bases and the J gene end by 3 bases; junction bases not matched to a gene: 12. The germline gives CDR1 LNHDA, CDR2 SQIVND (reference sequence). The CDR3 spans 16 residues. CDR3 in DNA: TGTGCCAGAAGACCCCGGGACAGGCTTTACACCGGGGAGCTGTTTTTT. Protein: CARRPRDRLYTGELFF.

V and J are TRBV7-2 and TRBJ1-3; possibly TRBD1 for D (6 bases). Germline V gives CDR1 SGHTA, CDR2 FQGNSA. The length of the CDR3 is 15 residues. The V gene lost 4 bases and the J gene lost 0 bases, with 10 bases spanning the gap. The CDR3 here is CASSSGQLSGNTIYF. CDR3 coding DNA: TGTGCCAGCAGCTCTGGACAGCTCTCTGGAAACACCATATATTTT. The complete variable domain, with remaining parts taken from reference TRBV7-2 and TRBJ1-3, reads GAGVSQSPSNKVTEKGKDVELRCDPISGHTALYWYRQSLGQGLEFLIYFQGNSAPDKSGLPSDRFSAERTGGSVSTLTIQRTQQEDSAVYLCASSSGQLSGNTIYFGEGSWLTVV.

The chain recombines TRBV27 with TRBJ2-1; 14 bases map to TRBD2. Unmatched junction bases numbered 7, after V lost 7 bases and J lost 8 bases. The V gene's germline CDR1 is MNHEY and CDR2 SMNVEV (reference sequence). This CDR3 is 15 amino acids long. The CDR3 protein is CASTRLAGGGDEQFF. The CDR3 region has the DNA TGTGCCAGCACAAGACTAGCGGGAGGGGGAGATGAGCAGTTCTTC.

The chain recombines TRBV27 with TRBJ1-2; D perhaps matches TRBD1 (6 bases). Trimming removed 3 bases at V and 3 bases at J, with 11 bases between. CDR3 length equals 14 residues. The germline gives CDR1 MNHEY, CDR2 SMNVEV (reference sequence). The CDR3 sequence: CASSLEQGYYGYTF. CDR3 sequence (DNA): TGTGCCAGCAGTTTGGAACAGGGCTACTATGGCTACACCTTC.

The chain couples TRBV19 to TRBJ2-1, with D perhaps matching TRBD1 (5 bases). This CDR3 has 15 amino acids. Trimming removed 5 bases at V and 0 bases at J, with 11 bases between. Germline loops: CDR1 LNHDA, CDR2 SQIVND (reference sequence). The CDR3 DNA is TGTGCCAGTAGTCTAAAGGGGAACTCCTACAATGAGCAGTTCTTC. This codes for CASSLKGNSYNEQFF.